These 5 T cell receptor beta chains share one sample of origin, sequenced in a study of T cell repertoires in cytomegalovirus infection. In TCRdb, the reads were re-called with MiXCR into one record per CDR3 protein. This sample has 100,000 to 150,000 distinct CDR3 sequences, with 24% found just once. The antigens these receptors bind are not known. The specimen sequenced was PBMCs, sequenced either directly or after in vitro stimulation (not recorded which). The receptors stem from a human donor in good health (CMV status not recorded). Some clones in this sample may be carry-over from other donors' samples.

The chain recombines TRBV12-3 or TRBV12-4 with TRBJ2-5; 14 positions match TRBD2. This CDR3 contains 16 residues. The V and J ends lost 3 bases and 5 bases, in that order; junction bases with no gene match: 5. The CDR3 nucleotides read TGTGCCAGCAGTTTCGCCGGGACTAGCGGGAGTGAGACCCAGTACTTC. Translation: CASSFAGTSGSETQYF.

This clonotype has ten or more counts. CDR3 region: CASSLLGGTNTEAFF. CDR3 DNA: TGTGCCAGCAGCTTATTGGGGGGAACGAACACTGAAGCTTTCTTT. This chain connects TRBV7-2 to TRBJ1-1; maybe TRBD1 (5 bases). The CDR3 loop spans 15 amino acids. Trimming cost V 2 bases and J 1 base, with 11 bases left between them. Germline V CDR1 and CDR2: SGHTA, FQGNSA. Full variable domain (missing parts from reference TRBV7-2 and TRBJ1-1): GAGVSQSPSNKVTEKGKDVELRCDPISGHTALYWYRQSLGQGLEFLIYFQGNSAPDKSGLPSDRFSAERTGGSVSTLTIQRTQQEDSAVYLCASSLLGGTNTEAFFGQGTRLTVV.

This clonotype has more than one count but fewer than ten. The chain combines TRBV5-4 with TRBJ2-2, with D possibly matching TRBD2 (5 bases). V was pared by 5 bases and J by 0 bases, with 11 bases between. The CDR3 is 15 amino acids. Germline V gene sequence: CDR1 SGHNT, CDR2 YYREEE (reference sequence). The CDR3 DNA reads TGTGCCAGCAGGTTGAGAGGGACGAACACCGGGGAGCTGTTTTTT. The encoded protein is CASRLRGTNTGELFF.

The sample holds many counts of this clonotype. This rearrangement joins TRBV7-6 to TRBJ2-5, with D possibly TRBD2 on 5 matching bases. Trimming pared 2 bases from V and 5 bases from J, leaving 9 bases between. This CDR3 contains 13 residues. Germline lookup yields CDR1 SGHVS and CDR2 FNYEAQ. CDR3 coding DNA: TGTGCCAGCAGCTTATCCGGGATGGAGACCCAGTACTTC. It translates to CASSLSGMETQYF.

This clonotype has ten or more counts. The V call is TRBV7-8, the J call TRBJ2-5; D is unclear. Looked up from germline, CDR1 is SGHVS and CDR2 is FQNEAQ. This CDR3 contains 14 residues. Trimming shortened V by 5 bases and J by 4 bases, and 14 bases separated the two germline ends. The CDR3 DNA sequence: TGTGCCAGCAGCGCATCCGGGTCCACAGAGACCCAGTACTTC. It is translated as CASSASGSTETQYF. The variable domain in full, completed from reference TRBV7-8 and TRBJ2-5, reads GAGVSQSPRYKVAKRGQDVALRCDPISGHVSLFWYQQALGQGPEFLTYFQNEAQLDKSGLPSDRFFAERPEGSVSTLKIQRTQQEDSAVYLCASSASGSTETQYFGPGTRLLVL.